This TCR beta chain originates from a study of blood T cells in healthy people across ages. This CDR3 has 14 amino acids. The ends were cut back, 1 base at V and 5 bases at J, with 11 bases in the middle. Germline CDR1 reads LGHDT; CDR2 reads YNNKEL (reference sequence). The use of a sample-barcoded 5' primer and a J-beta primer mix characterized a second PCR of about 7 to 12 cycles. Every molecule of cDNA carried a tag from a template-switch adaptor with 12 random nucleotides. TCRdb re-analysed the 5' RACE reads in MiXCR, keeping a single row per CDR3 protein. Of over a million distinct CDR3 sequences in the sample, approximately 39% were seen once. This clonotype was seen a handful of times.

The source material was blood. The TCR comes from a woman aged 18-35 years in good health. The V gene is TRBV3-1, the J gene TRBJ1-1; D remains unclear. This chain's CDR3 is CASSQVSGGTEAFF. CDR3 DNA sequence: TGTGCCAGCAGCCAAGTTTCTGGTGGTACTGAAGCTTTCTTT.